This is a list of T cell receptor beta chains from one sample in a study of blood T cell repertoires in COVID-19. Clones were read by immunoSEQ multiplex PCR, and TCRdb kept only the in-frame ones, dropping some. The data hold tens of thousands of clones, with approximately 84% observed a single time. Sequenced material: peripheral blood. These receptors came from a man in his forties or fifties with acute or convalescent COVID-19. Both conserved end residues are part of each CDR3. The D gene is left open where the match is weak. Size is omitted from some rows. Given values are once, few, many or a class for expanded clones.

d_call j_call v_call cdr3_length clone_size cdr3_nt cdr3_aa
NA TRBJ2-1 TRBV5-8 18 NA TGTGCCAGCAGCTTGTCGTCCCTCGGAGGGGAGTATAACAATGAGCAGTTCTTC CASSLSSLGGEYNNEQFF
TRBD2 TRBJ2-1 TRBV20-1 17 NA TGCAGTGCTAGTCTCGCGGGAGCCCACCTTGATAACAATGAGCAGTTCTTC CSASLAGAHLDNNEQFF
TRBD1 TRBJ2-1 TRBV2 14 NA TGTGCCAGCAGTGAGGACAGGATCTACAATGAGCAGTTCTTC CASSEDRIYNEQFF
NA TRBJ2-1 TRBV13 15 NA TGTGCCAGCAGCTTGCTGGAGGGACCGGGTTATGAGCAGTTCTTC CASSLLEGPGYEQFF
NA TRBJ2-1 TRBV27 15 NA TGTGCCAGCCTCCCCGGTCGGAGTACCTACAATGAGCAGTTCTTC CASLPGRSTYNEQFF
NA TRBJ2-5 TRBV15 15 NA TGTGCCACCTCGCCCCGGCGGGGTCCTAAAGAGACCCAGTACTTC CATSPRRGPKETQYF
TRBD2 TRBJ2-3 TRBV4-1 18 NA TGCGCCAGCAGCCAAGGGCGGGGGGGCCGACCCAGCACAGATACGCAGTATTTT CASSQGRGGRPSTDTQYF
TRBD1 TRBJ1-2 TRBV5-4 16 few TGTGCCAGCAAAGCTCCCTTACCGGGACAGGGGTATGGCTACACCTTC CASKAPLPGQGYGYTF
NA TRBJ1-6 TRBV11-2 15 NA TGTGCCAGCAGCTTAGATGTAGGGGTGAACTCACCCCTCCACTTT CASSLDVGVNSPLHF
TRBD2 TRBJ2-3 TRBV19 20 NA TGTGCCAGTAGCGGTTGGGGGGAAGCGGGAGGACTTTGGGGCACAGATACGCAGTATTTT CASSGWGEAGGLWGTDTQYF
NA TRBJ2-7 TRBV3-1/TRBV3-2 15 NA TGTGCCAGCAGCCATTTAATAGCGGCCACCTACGAGCAGTACTTC CASSHLIAATYEQYF
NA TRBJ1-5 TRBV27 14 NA TGTGCCAGCAGTTTAGGGGGGGCGGGTCAGCCCCAGCATTTT CASSLGGAGQPQHF
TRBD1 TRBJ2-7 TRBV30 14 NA TGTGCCTGGAGTGTGTCACAGGGGGGATACGAGCAGTACTTC CAWSVSQGGYEQYF
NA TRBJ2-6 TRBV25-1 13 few TGTGCCAGTTACAAATCTGGGGCCAACGTCCTGACTTTC CASYKSGANVLTF
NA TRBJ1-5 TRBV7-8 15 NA TGTGCCAGCAGCCCAGAGGGTCCTAGCAATCAGCCCCAGCATTTT CASSPEGPSNQPQHF
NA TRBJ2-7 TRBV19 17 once TGTGCCAGCAGCCTTCAGGCGACGGGACTTCTACCCTACGAGCAGTACTTC CASSLQATGLLPYEQYF
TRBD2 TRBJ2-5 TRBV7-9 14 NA TGTGCCAGCAGCTTGGGACTAGCGGTAGAGACCCAGTACTTC CASSLGLAVETQYF